These 18 T cell receptor beta chains share one sample of origin, sequenced in a study of cytomegalovirus exposure and HLA in healthy donors. Repertoires were generated with immunoSEQ multiplex PCR, while TCRdb's copy carries only in-frame clones and drops some. Seen here are about 150,000 clones, about 95% observed once, and the top ten hold approximately 1.8%. The sample comprised PBMCs. The receptor set was obtained from a man aged 18 to 29 in good health and CMV-seropositive.

The sample holds a few counts of this clone. The chain couples TRBV5-6 to TRBJ2-7, with D perhaps TRBD2 (6 bases). The CDR3 is 14 residues long. Germline values: CDR1 SGHDT, CDR2 YYEEEE. V gave up 2 bases and J gave up 0 bases, with 9 bases separating them. This CDR3 is CASSFGGTSYEQYF. The CDR3 DNA follows: TGTGCCAGCAGCTTTGGGGGGACCTCCTACGAGCAGTACTTC.

The V call is TRBV19, the J call TRBJ2-5; possible D gene TRBD2, 6 bases. The germline gives CDR1 LNHDA, CDR2 SQIVND (reference sequence). V was pared by 8 bases and J by 4 bases, with 17 bases between. The CDR3 sequence is 14 residues long. The CDR3 coding sequence is TGTGCCAGTTCGGGGGAGTGGGAGACAGAGACCCAGTACTTC. Residues: CASSGEWETETQYF. Based on the CDR3 plus reference TRBV19 and TRBJ2-5, the full variable domain is DGGITQSPKYLFRKEGQNVTLSCEQNLNHDAMYWYRQDPGQGLRLIYYSQIVNDFQKGDIAEGYSVSREKKESFPLTVTSAQKNPTAFYLCASSGEWETETQYFGPGTRLLVL.

This chain joins TRBV28 and TRBJ2-7; D remains ambiguous. The CDR3 length is 14 residues. V gave up 3 bases and J gave up 3 bases, with 12 bases separating them. The germline gives CDR1 MDHEN, CDR2 SYDVKM. The CDR3 spells CASSFPGLHYEQYF. CDR3 in DNA: TGTGCCAGCAGTTTCCCTGGCCTCCACTACGAGCAGTACTTC.

The CDR3 DNA is TGCGCCAGCAGCGATAGGACAGGGGGCCACAATGAGCAGTTCTTC. Protein: CASSDRTGGHNEQFF. This rearrangement joins TRBV5-1 to TRBJ2-1; 11 positions agree with TRBD1. The CDR3 runs to 15 residues. Germline assignment: CDR1 SGHRS and CDR2 YFSETQ. V was pared by 4 bases and J by 5 bases, with 5 bases of the junction left unmatched.

J is TRBJ2-3 and V is TRBV10-1, with a possible D match to TRBD2 (6 bases). The CDR3 totals 17 residues. Germline lookup yields CDR1 WNHNN and CDR2 SYGVQD (reference sequence). The V end was cut by 0 bases, the J end by 0 bases, with 13 bases between. The DNA of the CDR3 is TGCGCCAGCAGTGAGTCTTCGGGCGGGGAGAGCACAGATACGCAGTATTTT. Encoded protein: CASSESSGGESTDTQYF.

The V gene is TRBV14, the J gene TRBJ2-7; D remains unclear. The V gene's germline CDR1 is SGHDN and CDR2 FVKESK. The CDR3 loop spans 13 amino acids. Between the trimmed V and J ends, which lost 8 bases and 2 bases, there was a span of 13 bases. The CDR3 region is CASAGRFAYEQYF. The DNA of the CDR3 is TGTGCCAGCGCAGGCCGATTTGCCTACGAGCAGTACTTC.

This chain links TRBV5-4 with TRBJ1-4; 7 bases match TRBD1. CDR3 length: 16 residues. Germline V gives CDR1 SGHNT, CDR2 YYREEE (reference sequence). V was clipped by 3 bases and J by 8 bases; unmatched bases: 13. The CDR3 DNA is TGTGCCAGCAGCTCGGACCCGACAGGGTTTAGCGAAAAACTGTTTTTT. As protein: CASSSDPTGFSEKLFF.

This clone was picked up one time. The chain links TRBV2 to TRBJ1-1; D is ambiguous. V lost 6 bases and J lost 4, with 12 bases in between. CDR1 and CDR2 from the germline V gene are SNHLY and FYNNEI. The CDR3 length is 13 residues. The CDR3 coding sequence is TGTGCCAGCAGGACCTATGAGGGCACTGAAGCTTTCTTT. This sequence encodes CASRTYEGTEAFF.

This sequence joins TRBV10-1 and TRBJ1-1; D is unclear. The germline V gene has CDR1 WNHNN and CDR2 SYGVQD (reference sequence). This CDR3 region has 11 residues. The V end was cut by 8 bases, the J end by 5 bases, with 9 bases between. CDR3 sequence (DNA): TGCGCCAGCCCGCTTGAGACTGAAGCTTTCTTT. As protein: CASPLETEAFF.

This chain joins TRBV7-2 and TRBJ2-1; D is ambiguous. Trimming pared 3 bases from V and 0 bases from J, leaving 3 bases between. Germline V lookup: CDR1 SGHTA, CDR2 FQGNSA. The CDR3 covers 13 residues. The CDR3 DNA reads as TGTGCCAGCAGCTTTTACTCCTACAATGAGCAGTTCTTC. Translating it yields CASSFYSYNEQFF.

The rearrangement joins TRBV15 to TRBJ2-1; the D is unclear. V lost 0 bases, J lost 9 bases, and 9 bases lay in between. The CDR3 length is 13 residues. Looked up from germline, CDR1 is LNHNV and CDR2 is YYDKDF (reference sequence). The chain's CDR3 is CATSRDPPGEQFF. CDR3 sequence (DNA): TGTGCCACCAGCAGAGATCCCCCGGGTGAGCAGTTCTTC.

This rearrangement joins TRBV20-1 to TRBJ2-5; D is ambiguous. The CDR3 loop spans 11 amino acids. V was cut by 2 bases and J by 3 bases, with 4 bases left in between. In germline, CDR1 is DFQATT, CDR2 SNEGSKA (reference sequence). The chain's CDR3 is CSARPKETQYF. CDR3 bases: TGCAGTGCTAGACCAAAAGAGACCCAGTACTTC.

This clone was found a few times. The chain has TRBV5-1 and TRBJ2-7; the match to TRBD1 covers 8 bases. The germline V gene encodes CDR1 SGHRS and CDR2 YFSETQ. Trimming removed 4 bases from V and 3 bases from J; junction bases left unmatched: 3. CDR3 length: 13 amino acids. The CDR3 protein is CASSTGQGYEQYF. The CDR3 bases are TGCGCCAGCAGCACCGGACAGGGCTACGAGCAGTACTTC. Full variable domain (outside the CDR3, taken from reference TRBV5-1 and TRBJ2-7): KAGVTQTPRYLIKTRGQQVTLSCSPISGHRSVSWYQQTPGQGLQFLFEYFSETQRNKGNFPGRFSGRQFSNSRSEMNVSTLELGDSALYLCASSTGQGYEQYFGPGTRLTVT.

The chain uses TRBV10-1 and TRBJ2-2; 9 bases line up with TRBD2. With 8 bases clipped from V and 9 bases from J, the junction kept 10 bases outside the gene matches. The CDR3 totals 14 residues. Germline V gene sequence: CDR1 WNHNN, CDR2 SYGVQD (reference sequence). The chain's CDR3 is CASSGGLAPWELFF. CDR3 nucleotides: TGCGCCAGCTCAGGAGGACTAGCGCCCTGGGAGCTGTTTTTT.

Concerning this clone: The sample carries other DNA sequences with the same CDR3. The chain uses TRBV5-1 and TRBJ2-7; TRBD2 aligns across 11 bases. V gave up 2 bases and J gave up 4 bases; unmatched junction bases: 8. From germline, CDR1 is SGHRS and CDR2 YFSETQ. This CDR3 comprises 16 residues. The CDR3 loop is CASSLAGTSGAYEQYF. The CDR3 coding sequence is TGCGCCAGCAGCTTAGCTGGGACTAGCGGAGCTTACGAGCAGTACTTC.

The chain has TRBV6-6 and TRBJ2-5, with D perhaps matching TRBD2 (5 bases). Germline V gene sequence: CDR1 MNHNY, CDR2 SVGAGI (reference sequence). This CDR3 comprises 14 residues. V lost 8 bases and J lost 6, with 19 bases in between. The CDR3 region is CASSIRSSWQTQYF. For the CDR3, the DNA is TGTGCCAGCTCAATCCGGTCTAGCTGGCAGACCCAGTACTTC.

V is TRBV28 and J is TRBJ2-1, with TRBD2 matching over 9 bases. Looked up from germline, CDR1 is MDHEN and CDR2 is SYDVKM. V dropped 8 bases and J dropped 10; count of bases not matched to a gene: 24. The CDR3 sequence is 18 residues long. CDR3 nucleotides: TGTGCCAGCGGGACGGAATGGGGGGATCTAGCGGGACGCAGGGAGCAGTTCTTC. Amino acid sequence: CASGTEWGDLAGRREQFF.

This sequence joins TRBV28 and TRBJ1-2; D not certain. The CDR3 spans 11 residues. V was shortened by 4 bases and J by 8 bases, with 8 bases between the two germline ends. Germline V lookup: CDR1 MDHEN, CDR2 SYDVKM. In DNA form, the CDR3 reads TGTGCCAGCAGTTCCGTAGCAGGCTACACCTTC. Amino acid sequence: CASSSVAGYTF.